These 25 T cell receptor beta chains were all obtained from the same sample, sequenced in a study of control samples from healthy donors and cancer patients. Method: immunoSEQ multiplex PCR; TCRdb's copy keeps in-frame clones and lacks some. The repertoire holds about 89,000 clones, with under 90% as singletons. Sequencing was done on a sample of blood. Receptors were obtained from a middle-aged woman in good health.

A few counts support this clone. The V gene is TRBV24-1, the J gene TRBJ2-2; D perhaps matches TRBD1 (7 bases). Trimming took 4 bases from V and 6 from J, leaving 17 bases between them. This CDR3 has 16 residues. Germline-derived CDR1 and CDR2 are KGHDR and SFDVKD. The CDR3 nucleotides read TGTGCCACCAGTGACCTCGTGACAGGGAGGCCCGGGGAGCTGTTTTTT. Amino acid sequence: CATSDLVTGRPGELFF.

The chain employs TRBV19 and TRBJ2-2; 8 nucleotides match TRBD1. Germline trimming cut 10 bases from V and 5 bases from J; bases unmatched to any gene: 15. Germline values: CDR1 LNHDA, CDR2 SQIVND (reference sequence). The CDR3 contains 16 residues. The CDR3 loop reads CATTYPQGAGTGELFF. As DNA, the CDR3 is TGTGCCACCACATATCCCCAGGGGGCTGGGACCGGGGAGCTGTTTTTT.

This clone was observed a single time. Other DNA sequences in the sample encode the same CDR3. The rearrangement joins TRBV9 to TRBJ1-1, with a possible D match to TRBD1 (5 bases). CDR1 is SGDLS, CDR2 YYNGEE, per germline. There are 13 residues in the CDR3. The germline V and J ends were trimmed by 4 bases and 4 bases, with 11 bases remaining between them. The chain's CDR3 is CASSLGGGTEAFF. The CDR3 bases are TGTGCCAGCAGCCTTGGGGGAGGCACTGAAGCTTTCTTT.

This sequence joins TRBV15 and TRBJ2-1; 10 bases match TRBD2. The CDR3 extends over 17 amino acids. From germline, CDR1 is LNHNV and CDR2 YYDKDF (reference sequence). The V gene end was trimmed by 1 base and the J gene end by 3 bases; junction bases not matched to a gene: 6. DNA of the CDR3: TGTGCCACCAGCAGAGGTAGCGGGGGGACGCTCTACAATGAGCAGTTCTTC. This sequence encodes CATSRGSGGTLYNEQFF.

This clone was recorded once. The chain couples TRBV5-6 to TRBJ1-5; D ambiguous. The CDR3 runs to 14 residues. CDR1 is SGHDT, CDR2 YYEEEE, per germline. V gave up 1 base and J gave up 4 bases, with 9 bases separating them. The CDR3 nucleotides are TGTGCCAGCAGCTTGAAGCCAGTGAATCAGCCCCAGCATTTT. Protein product: CASSLKPVNQPQHF.

The chain is built from TRBV7-2 and TRBJ1-2; no clear D. The CDR3 consists of 13 residues. The V end was cut by 1 base, the J end by 4 bases, with 7 bases between. Germline V lookup: CDR1 SGHTA, CDR2 FQGNSA. CDR3 protein: CASSLGHVYGYTF. DNA of the CDR3: TGTGCCAGCAGCTTAGGACACGTCTATGGCTACACCTTC. The whole variable domain, filled in from reference TRBV7-2 and TRBJ1-2, reads GAGVSQSPSNKVTEKGKDVELRCDPISGHTALYWYRQSLGQGLEFLIYFQGNSAPDKSGLPSDRFSAERTGGSVSTLTIQRTQQEDSAVYLCASSLGHVYGYTFGSGTRLTVV.

The CDR3 region is CASSYQTDSSPLHF. CDR3 nucleotide sequence: TGTGCCAGCAGTTACCAGACAGACAGTTCACCCCTCCACTTT. The rearrangement joins TRBV6-5 to TRBJ1-6, with D tentatively TRBD1 (5 bases). This CDR3 region has 14 residues. Trimming took 2 bases from V and 9 from J, leaving 11 bases between them. Germline CDR1 and CDR2: MNHEY and SVGAGI.

The CDR3 loop reads CASSSARGNTDTQYF. For the CDR3, the DNA is TGTGCCAGCAGCTCGGCCAGGGGGAACACAGATACGCAGTATTTT. The chain has TRBV11-3 and TRBJ2-3; 7 bases map to TRBD1. From germline, CDR1 is SGHNT and CDR2 YENEEA. There are 15 residues in the CDR3. After removal of 4 bases from V and 2 bases from J, the junction contained 6 bases not matched to a gene.

V gene TRBV30 combines with J gene TRBJ1-5; D gene unclear. Germline V gene sequence: CDR1 GTSNPN, CDR2 SVGIG (reference sequence). The ends were cut back, 3 bases at V and 3 bases at J, with 18 bases in the middle. This CDR3 is built from 16 residues. CDR3 coding DNA: TGTGCCTGGAGCGATCGAACCGGGAGTAACAATCAGCCCCAGCATTTT. Its translation: CAWSDRTGSNNQPQHF.

The V gene is TRBV19, the J gene TRBJ1-4; D is possibly TRBD1 (6 bases). The CDR3 runs 15 residues. CDR1 is LNHDA and CDR2 is SQIVND in the germline V gene (reference sequence). V lost 4 bases and J lost 7, with 16 bases in between. The chain's CDR3 is CASSTSGVGSEKLFF. The CDR3 DNA follows: TGTGCCAGTAGTACGTCAGGGGTGGGCAGTGAAAAACTGTTTTTT.

The chain combines TRBV10-2 with TRBJ2-2; the D call may be TRBD1 or TRBD2 (6 bases each). The length of the CDR3 is 14 residues. With 6 bases removed from V and 6 bases from J, the gap between germline ends came to 14 bases. Germline loops: CDR1 WSHSY, CDR2 SAAADI. The CDR3 DNA follows: TGCGCCAGCAGGAAGGGGGGCCCAGCCGGGGAGCTGTTTTTT. This codes for CASRKGGPAGELFF.

The genes are TRBV20-1 and TRBJ1-1; the D gene is possibly TRBD1 (5 bases). Per the germline V gene, CDR1 is DFQATT and CDR2 is SNEGSKA (reference sequence). The CDR3 runs to 12 residues. V shed 3 bases and J shed 6 bases, with 11 bases lying between them. The CDR3 loop reads CSASAGGPEAFF. The CDR3 DNA follows: TGCAGTGCTAGTGCGGGGGGTCCTGAAGCTTTCTTT.

CDR3 in amino acids: CASSILGEDYGYTF. The CDR3 DNA reads as TGTGCCAGTAGTATTCTGGGGGAGGACTATGGCTACACCTTC. V usage is TRBV19 and J usage is TRBJ1-2; a possible D gene is TRBD1 (5 bases). Germline values: CDR1 LNHDA, CDR2 SQIVND (reference sequence). Trimming removed 3 bases at V and 3 bases at J, with 11 bases between. CDR3 length: 14 residues.

This clone was detected once. The chain uses TRBV9 and TRBJ1-3; tentative D call: TRBD1 (5 bases). The germline CDR1 and CDR2 sequences are SGDLS and YYNGEE. V lost 3 bases and J 5 bases, leaving 15 bases between the germline ends. The CDR3 length is 15 residues. The CDR3 loop reads CASSAEGQRRNTIYF. The CDR3 DNA is TGTGCCAGCAGCGCCGAGGGGCAGAGGAGAAACACCATATATTTT.

The CDR3, as DNA: TGCGCCAGCAGCCACCTCCCAGGGGGGGTTTCCTACGAGCAGTACTTC. This translates into CASSHLPGGVSYEQYF. V gene TRBV4-1 combines with J gene TRBJ2-7; either TRBD1 or TRBD2 may supply D (7 bases each). The CDR3 length is 16 residues. V shed 3 bases and J shed 1 base, with 16 bases lying between them. Germline-derived CDR1 and CDR2 are MGHRA and YSYEKL.

The J gene is TRBJ2-1, the V gene TRBV19, with TRBD1 identical over 7 bases. V was pared by 8 bases and J by 4 bases, with 5 bases of the junction left unmatched. This CDR3 has 13 amino acids. Germline V gives CDR1 LNHDA, CDR2 SQIVND (reference sequence). The CDR3 here is CASGTARYNEQFF. The CDR3 DNA is TGTGCCAGTGGGACAGCTCGGTACAATGAGCAGTTCTTC.

V and J are TRBV27 and TRBJ2-5, with 9 nucleotides matching TRBD2. Germline assignment: CDR1 MNHEY and CDR2 SMNVEV (reference sequence). The CDR3 covers 15 residues. V lost 2 bases, J lost 4 bases, and 5 bases stayed unmatched. The CDR3 loop reads CASSLGGGAGETQYF. CDR3 DNA sequence: TGTGCCAGCAGTTTAGGCGGGGGGGCTGGAGAGACCCAGTACTTC.

The gene calls are TRBV24-1 and TRBJ2-3, with D possibly TRBD1 on 5 matching bases. V was clipped by 1 base and J by 1 base, with 14 bases between them. This CDR3 has 17 amino acids. Germline V gene sequence: CDR1 KGHDR, CDR2 SFDVKD. DNA for the CDR3: TGTGCCACCAGTGATTTTCTTGGCAGGGAACGCACAGATACGCAGTATTTT. It specifies CATSDFLGRERTDTQYF.

The V gene is TRBV10-3, the J gene TRBJ1-2, with TRBD1 matching over 10 bases. Unmatched junction bases numbered 8, after V lost 4 bases and J lost 6 bases. CDR1 and CDR2 from the germline V gene are ENHRY and SYGVKD. CDR3 length: 15 amino acids. The CDR3 loop reads CAISGGTGVWDGYTF. The CDR3 DNA reads TGTGCCATCAGTGGCGGGACAGGGGTTTGGGATGGCTACACCTTC.

CDR3 sequence (DNA): TGTGCCAGCAGAGCCAGCCCGAACACTGAAGCTTTCTTT. The encoded protein is CASRASPNTEAFF. The chain carries TRBV6-5 and TRBJ1-1; D not certain. The CDR3 is 13 residues long. The germline gives CDR1 MNHEY, CDR2 SVGAGI. The V gene lost 6 bases and the J gene lost 1 base, with 9 bases spanning the gap.

The CDR3 region has the DNA TGTGCCAGCAGCCGGATAGGGGGCAGTGGCAATCAGCCCCAGCATTTT. As protein: CASSRIGGSGNQPQHF. The chain couples TRBV5-5 to TRBJ1-5; 7 bases are shared with TRBD1. J was trimmed by 2 bases and V by 4 bases; bases with no gene match: 9. The CDR3 totals 16 residues. The germline V gene has CDR1 SGHKS and CDR2 YYEKEE (reference sequence).

This chain connects TRBV7-3 to TRBJ2-2, with 7 positions matching TRBD2. J gave up 2 bases and V 3 bases, and 0 bases lay outside the gene matches. The CDR3 loop spans 14 amino acids. Germline CDR1 reads SGHTA; CDR2 reads FQGTGA. The CDR3 region is CASSLGLNTGELFF. For the CDR3, the DNA is TGTGCCAGCAGCTTGGGACTAAACACCGGGGAGCTGTTTTTT. The whole variable domain, filled in from reference TRBV7-3 and TRBJ2-2, reads GAGVSQTPSNKVTEKGKYVELRCDPISGHTALYWYRQSLGQGPEFLIYFQGTGAADDSGLPNDRFFAVRPEGSVSTLKIQRTERGDSAVYLCASSLGLNTGELFFGEGSRLTVL.

The gene calls are TRBV6-1 and TRBJ2-5, with D perhaps TRBD1 (8 bases). CDR3 size: 14 residues. The V gene's germline CDR1 is MNHNS and CDR2 SASEGT. Trimming took off 6 bases at V and 5 bases at J, with 16 bases between the two ends. In DNA, the CDR3 is TGTGCCAGCAGGATGACAGGGGAGGGGGAGACCCAGTACTTC. Translated, it gives CASRMTGEGETQYF.

This chain connects TRBV20-1 to TRBJ1-5, with a possible D match to TRBD1 (5 bases). The CDR3 is made up of 15 amino acids. V was cut by 3 bases and J by 5 bases, with 17 bases left in between. Germline V gene data show CDR1 as DFQATT and CDR2 as SNEGSKA (reference sequence). CDR3 sequence reads: CSASQQGRAHQPQHF. As DNA, the CDR3 is TGCAGTGCTAGTCAGCAGGGAAGGGCTCATCAGCCCCAGCATTTT.

The chain carries TRBV19 and TRBJ2-1; D tentatively reads TRBD1 or TRBD2 (5 bases each). Germline V lookup: CDR1 LNHDA, CDR2 SQIVND (reference sequence). Trimming took 5 bases from V and 10 from J, leaving 9 bases between them. This CDR3 has 11 residues. CDR3 bases: TGTGCCAGTAGTCGCCGGGGCGAGCAGTTCTTC. As protein: CASSRRGEQFF. The whole variable domain, filled in from reference TRBV19 and TRBJ2-1, reads DGGITQSPKYLFRKEGQNVTLSCEQNLNHDAMYWYRQDPGQGLRLIYYSQIVNDFQKGDIAEGYSVSREKKESFPLTVTSAQKNPTAFYLCASSRRGEQFFGPGTRLTVL.